The entry below describes one T cell receptor (beta chain). What it binds is unknown. The sample comes from a study of T cell responses to AZD1222 COVID-19 vaccine. Points from the study as a whole: Most donors were white British, females outnumbered males, and clonal diversity was possibly underestimated. Nearly half of spike-specific TCRs reportedly target variant regions that are unmutated in the B.1.351 and B.1.1.7 variants.

Second-dose intervals of approximately 4 or approximately 12 weeks were pooled. The germline V and J ends were trimmed by 8 bases and 4 bases, with 14 bases remaining between them. The CDR3 loop spans 13 amino acids. CDR1 is MNHEY and CDR2 is SMNVEV in the germline V gene (reference sequence). Profiled with immunoSEQ multiplex PCR; TCRdb holds only in-frame clones, not every one. Here the sample spans about 200,000 clones, 91% being singletons. The chain is built from TRBV27 and TRBJ1-1; tentatively, D is TRBD1 (5 bases). The sequencing here drew on peripheral blood, taken 28 days after the second AZD1222 dose. This sequence was found in an adult who received the AZD1222 COVID-19 vaccine. The DNA of the CDR3 is TGTGCCAGCGGTCAGGGCGGGGGCACTGAAGCTTTCTTT. Residues: CASGQGGGTEAFF.